This T cell receptor (beta chain) emerged from a study of T cells in Graves' hyperthyroidism and ophthalmopathy. Study outcomes and limitations: Appearing also in blood were most of the thyroid clonotypes expanded above 0.001.

With regard to this clonotype: Its specificity is not known.

Researchers amplified the TCR beta CDR3 regions from RNA transcripts. TCR CDR3 regions were first amplified by RT-PCR with HTBI primers. TCRdb used MiXCR to reprocess the multiplex PCR reads, holding one entry per CDR3 protein. Here the sample spans fewer than 800,000 distinct CDR3 sequences, about 17% being singletons. Disease duration under 2 months; hyperthyroidism patients were aged 18 to 65. Orbital computed tomography and thyroid ultrasound, together with serum TRAb and thyroxine and clinical symptoms, were used for diagnoses. Fresh peripheral blood, approximately 10 ml, was the source of the PBMCs. Between the trimmed V and J ends, which lost 5 bases and 6 bases, there was a span of 12 bases. CDR1 DFQATT and CDR2 SNEGSKA come from the germline V gene (reference sequence). CDR3 size: 12 residues.

The sequence was obtained from a man younger than 30 with Graves' hyperthyroidism. This sequence joins TRBV20-1 and TRBJ2-3; the D is unclear. Input material: blood. The CDR3: CSAPTRADTQYF. As DNA, the CDR3 is TGCAGTGCTCCGACTCGCGCGGATACGCAGTATTTT.